The TCR beta chain under discussion was sequenced for a study of shared clonotypes between healthy human individuals. V was clipped by 3 bases and J by 5 bases; unmatched bases: 9. The CDR3 runs 15 residues. Germline CDR1 is SGHRS and CDR2 is YFSETQ. Per the study methods: ImmunoSEQ only sent back junction sequences with no quality scores, so filtering was done differently. TCRdb's copy holds only in-frame clones and misses some; the assay was immunoSEQ multiplex PCR. The DNA gave D and trimming, while V, J and clone size come from that table. The sample has hundreds of thousands of clones, around 79% seen once.

The sequenced material came from PBMCs. This chain connects TRBV5-1 to TRBJ2-3, with TRBD2 identical over 7 bases. The clonotype originates from a woman aged 40 to 55 in good health. Some clones in this sample may be carry-over from other donors' samples. CDR3 DNA sequence: TGCGCCAGCAGCTCCTCCGGGGCGGGAGAAGATACGCAGTATTTT. It yields the protein CASSSSGAGEDTQYF.